Shown below are 17 T cell receptor beta chains from a single sample sequenced in a study of T cells after yellow fever vaccination. Via MiXCR, TCRdb re-called the 5' RACE reads, giving one row per CDR3 protein. The sample consists of hundreds of thousands of distinct CDR3 sequences, 8% to 9.5% of them appearing once. The sequenced sample was PBMCs, obtained approximately 40 days after the first yellow fever vaccination. These receptors came from a man aged 18 to 29 who received the YFV17D yellow fever vaccine.

This clonotype was detected a few times. The chain joins TRBV9 to TRBJ2-7; no firm D call. In germline, CDR1 is SGDLS, CDR2 YYNGEE. Trimming took off 2 bases at V and 6 bases at J, with 9 bases between the two ends. CDR3 length: 12 residues. DNA for the CDR3: TGTGCCAGCAGCGTCGACGGTAGCGAGCAGTACTTC. Protein product: CASSVDGSEQYF.

Turning to this clonotype: One end of the junction is discordant with germline, which a read error may explain. The chain couples TRBV7-2 to TRBJ2-7, with 10 bases lining up with TRBD2. This CDR3 comprises 15 residues. Germline assignment: CDR1 SGHTA and CDR2 FQGNSA. As DNA, the CDR3 is TGTGCCAGCAGCTTGGGAAGCGGGGGGGGCTACGAGCAGTATTTC. This gives the protein CASSLGSGGGYEQYF.

This chain joins TRBV7-9 and TRBJ2-5; no clear D gene. Germline-derived CDR1 and CDR2 are SEHNR and FQNEAQ (reference sequence). This CDR3 comprises 12 residues. The V and J ends lost 8 bases and 4 bases respectively, with 11 bases between them. In nucleotides, the CDR3 is TGTGCCAGCCTCGGCCCGGGAGAGACCCAGTACTTC. Encoded protein: CASLGPGETQYF.

There are many counts of this clonotype. The genes are TRBV9 and TRBJ1-1; a weak D match, TRBD1 (5 bases). Deletions cut 5 bases from V and 1 base from J, with 12 bases between. Germline V lookup: CDR1 SGDLS, CDR2 YYNGEE. This CDR3 is 14 amino acids long. The CDR3 DNA sequence: TGTGCCAGCAGAGGCCCTGACAGGAACACTGAAGCTTTCTTT. It translates to CASRGPDRNTEAFF.

The sample holds many counts of this clonotype. V gene TRBV5-1 combines with J gene TRBJ2-1; D unresolved. Germline CDR1 is SGHRS and CDR2 is YFSETQ. Trimming took off 0 bases at V and 5 bases at J, with 9 bases between the two ends. CDR3 length: 14 amino acids. The CDR3 sequence: CASSLVGGHNEQFF. CDR3 DNA: TGCGCCAGCAGCTTGGTCGGCGGACACAATGAGCAGTTCTTC.

On this clonotype: At one end, the junction sequence differs from germline, possibly due to a read error. The chain uses TRBV20-1 and TRBJ2-3; weak D call: TRBD2 (8 bases). The CDR3 covers 16 residues. Germline V gene sequence: CDR1 DFQATT, CDR2 SNEGSKA (reference sequence). CDR3 nucleotides: TGCTGTGCTCCAAGGGGGCGGGGGGCCAGCACAGATACGCAGTATTTT. Its translation: CCAPRGRGASTDTQYF.

This clonotype was found a few times. The chain has TRBV7-2 and TRBJ2-4; D remains unclear. The germline V and J ends were trimmed by 6 bases and 3 bases, with 6 bases remaining between them. The CDR3 has 12 amino acids. Germline V gene data show CDR1 as SGHTA and CDR2 as FQGNSA. CDR3 protein: CASRSHKNIQYF. The CDR3 nucleotides are TGTGCCAGCAGATCACACAAAAACATTCAGTACTTC.

As regards this clonotype: An end of the junction does not agree with germline; a read error may underlie this. The V gene is TRBV6-5, the J gene TRBJ2-4; TRBD1 agrees at 7 bases. The CDR3 covers 16 residues. Germline CDR1 reads MNHEY; CDR2 reads SVGAGI. CDR3 coding DNA: TGTGCCAGCAGTTCCGGGACAGTCCTCTCCAAAACCATTCAGTACTTC. This translates into CASSSGTVLSKTIQYF.

The table lists this clonotype with many counts. The gene calls are TRBV28 and TRBJ1-1; 7 positions match TRBD1. Germline V CDR1 and CDR2: MDHEN, SYDVKM. Germline trimming cut 6 bases from V and 2 bases from J; bases unmatched to any gene: 9. The CDR3 length is 15 residues. The CDR3, as DNA: TGTGCCAGCAGGCACCCCGACAGGGTTAACACTGAAGCTTTCTTT. Its protein is CASRHPDRVNTEAFF.

This chain connects TRBV29-1 to TRBJ2-1, with 10 bases identical to TRBD2. Germline lookup yields CDR1 SQVTM and CDR2 ANQGSEA. CDR3 length: 13 amino acids. The CDR3 region has the DNA TGCATCACAAGCGGGGGGGGCAACAATGAGCAGTTCTTC. Amino acid sequence: CITSGGGNNEQFF.

The CDR3, as DNA: TGTGCCAGCAAACTCAGCGGGACCTACAATGAGCAGTTCTTC. Translation gives CASKLSGTYNEQFF. V is TRBV6-2 or TRBV6-3 and J is TRBJ2-1, with 7 bases lining up with TRBD2. The CDR3 runs 14 residues. Trimming at V came to 7 bases and at J to 2 bases, leaving 5 bases not matched to a gene. Germline values: CDR1 MNHEY, CDR2 SVGEGT.

The V gene is TRBV11-2, the J gene TRBJ1-1; D is possibly TRBD1 (5 bases). The CDR3 spans 18 residues. Germline V gene data show CDR1 as SGHAT and CDR2 as FQNNGV. Between the trimmed V and J ends, which lost 0 bases and 5 bases, there was a span of 22 bases. CDR3 DNA: TGTGCCAGCAGCTTAGACTGGTCTCTGGGGGGGTTGGAGACTGAAGCTTTCTTT. Amino acid sequence: CASSLDWSLGGLETEAFF.

The CDR3 region is CASSLAVGGGYEQYF. The CDR3 DNA follows: TGTGCCAGCAGCTTGGCCGTAGGAGGCGGCTACGAGCAGTACTTC. The V and J genes are TRBV5-6 and TRBJ2-7; D possibly corresponds to TRBD2 (5 bases). Per germline, CDR1 SGHDT and CDR2 YYEEEE. The CDR3 sequence is 15 residues long. Between the trimmed V and J ends, which lost 0 bases and 3 bases, there was a span of 13 bases.

This clonotype showed up just a few times. V and J are TRBV11-1 and TRBJ1-1; 7 bases agree with TRBD1. The CDR3 totals 15 residues. The germline CDR1 and CDR2 sequences are SGHAT and FQDESV (reference sequence). The trim removed 5 bases at V and 6 bases at J, leaving 12 bases unmatched. The CDR3 nucleotides are TGTGCCAGCAGCCAACAATTCCAGGGGGAGGCTGAAGCTTTCTTT. Its protein product is CASSQQFQGEAEAFF.

There are a few counts of this clonotype. The chain couples TRBV12-3 or TRBV12-4 to TRBJ2-5, with 7 bases that match TRBD2. The CDR3 extends over 14 amino acids. V lost 6 bases and J lost 3; bases outside the gene matches: 7. CDR3 amino acids: CASRPPGGKETQYF. CDR3 bases: TGTGCCAGCAGACCCCCGGGGGGTAAAGAGACCCAGTACTTC.

This rearrangement joins TRBV6-5 to TRBJ1-6; no reliable D call. The V and J ends lost 0 bases and 3 bases respectively, with 9 bases between them. This CDR3 is 16 amino acids long. CDR1 and CDR2 (germline): MNHEY, SVGAGI. The CDR3 bases are TGTGCCAGCAGTTACTCCCAGCAGATCTATAATTCACCCCTCCACTTT. Its protein product is CASSYSQQIYNSPLHF.

This rearrangement joins TRBV5-1 to TRBJ2-3; D unresolved. The CDR3 spans 15 residues. Trimming stripped 9 bases from V and 0 bases from J, with 17 bases between. Germline V gene sequence: CDR1 SGHRS, CDR2 YFSETQ. The CDR3 bases are TGCGCCACTCGAAAGGACCCATCTAGCACAGATACGCAGTATTTT. This gives the protein CATRKDPSSTDTQYF.